One and the same sample provided the 18 T cell receptor beta chains below, sequenced in a study of T cell clones after liver transplantation. The method was immunoSEQ multiplex PCR; TCRdb's version includes in-frame clones alone and lacks a portion of them. The sample lists about 45,000 clones, about 86% occurring once. This specimen consisted of CD4+ T cells from blood, obtained 24 months after liver transplant. The receptors here all came from a human patient who received a liver transplant. Some T cells may be transferred from the graft donor.

The chain links TRBV19 to TRBJ1-4; 7 bases match TRBD1. This CDR3 has 15 amino acids. Per the germline V gene, CDR1 is LNHDA and CDR2 is SQIVND (reference sequence). V lost 6 bases and J lost 8; bases outside the gene matches: 12. The CDR3 region has the DNA TGTGCCAGTAGACCTACGACAGGGTGGTTCGAAAAACTGTTTTTT. The encoded protein is CASRPTTGWFEKLFF.

The chain recombines TRBV5-1 with TRBJ2-1; TRBD2 matches at 11 bases. After removal of 1 base from V and 5 bases from J, the junction contained 8 bases not matched to a gene. CDR1 is SGHRS and CDR2 is YFSETQ in the germline V gene. This CDR3 is built from 17 residues. The chain's CDR3 is CASSLFRGLAADNEQFF. In DNA form, the CDR3 reads TGCGCCAGCAGCTTGTTTAGGGGACTAGCGGCTGACAATGAGCAGTTCTTC.

The V and J genes are TRBV27 and TRBJ1-3, with TRBD1 as a possible D gene (5 bases). Trimming shortened V by 2 bases and J by 0 bases, and 8 bases separated the two germline ends. Germline lookup yields CDR1 MNHEY and CDR2 SMNVEV (reference sequence). The CDR3 is made up of 15 amino acids. The CDR3 is CASSLIGDSGNTIYF. The DNA for the CDR3 is TGTGCCAGCAGTTTAATAGGGGACTCTGGAAACACCATATATTTT.

The gene calls are TRBV5-1 and TRBJ2-2, with 7 bases matching TRBD1. The CDR3 contains 13 residues. With 4 bases clipped from V and 4 bases from J, the junction kept 1 base outside the gene matches. Germline CDR1 reads SGHRS; CDR2 reads YFSETQ. The CDR3 is CASSRDSTGELFF. In DNA form, the CDR3 reads TGCGCCAGCAGCCGGGACAGCACCGGGGAGCTGTTTTTT.

This clone has a handful of counts. The genes are TRBV7-2 and TRBJ1-6, with 7 positions matching TRBD1. The germline CDR1 and CDR2 sequences are SGHTA and FQGNSA. V lost 3 bases and J lost 1; bases outside the gene matches: 0. CDR3 length equals 15 residues. The chain's CDR3 is CASSLGQSYNSPLHF. CDR3 DNA: TGTGCCAGCAGCTTGGGACAGTCCTATAATTCACCCCTCCACTTT.

CDR3 bases: TGTGCCAGCGGAACCGGGACTAGGAGCTACGAGCAGTACTTC. It yields the protein CASGTGTRSYEQYF. J is TRBJ2-7 and V is TRBV2; 8 bases agree with TRBD2. The CDR3 is made up of 14 amino acids. Germline V gene lookup returns CDR1 SNHLY and CDR2 FYNNEI. J lost 3 bases, V lost 8 bases, and 9 bases had no gene match.

This clone was observed a handful of times. This chain connects TRBV11-2 to TRBJ1-1; TRBD1 aligns across 9 bases. This CDR3 is built from 19 residues. Germline values: CDR1 SGHAT, CDR2 FQNNGV. V lost 0 bases and J lost 1; bases outside the gene matches: 12. The CDR3 DNA follows: TGTGCCAGCAGCTTAGATGCCCTCGCACAGGGGGCTCGGAACACTGAAGCTTTCTTT. As protein: CASSLDALAQGARNTEAFF.

CDR3 DNA: TGTGCCAGCAGTAGGACTAGCGGGACCTACAATGAGCAGTTCTTC. This gives the protein CASSRTSGTYNEQFF. The rearrangement joins TRBV28 to TRBJ2-1, with 12 bases fitting TRBD2. This CDR3 has 15 amino acids. Per the germline V gene, CDR1 is MDHEN and CDR2 is SYDVKM. V lost 5 bases and J lost 2; bases outside the gene matches: 1. The variable domain in full, with the rest retrieved from reference TRBV28 and TRBJ2-1, is DVKVTQSSRYLVKRTGEKVFLECVQDMDHENMFWYRQDPGLGLRLIYFSYDVKMKEKGDIPEGYSVSREKKERFSLILESASTNQTSMYLCASSRTSGTYNEQFFGPGTRLTVL.

The chain links TRBV5-1 to TRBJ2-1; 8 positions agree with TRBD2. This CDR3 has 14 residues. Trimming took 4 bases from V and 9 from J; bases not matched to a gene: 9. Germline loops: CDR1 SGHRS, CDR2 YFSETQ. In DNA, the CDR3 is TGCGCCAGCAGCCGGGGGGGCCGGTCGGGTGAGCAGTTCTTC. Protein: CASSRGGRSGEQFF.

The chain recombines TRBV28 with TRBJ1-5, with TRBD1 matching over 11 bases. The CDR3 loop spans 18 amino acids. CDR1 is MDHEN, CDR2 SYDVKM, per germline. V shed 2 bases and J 2 bases; nucleotides not matched to a gene: 8. The CDR3 DNA is TGTGCCAGCAGTTTACCGGGACAGGGGGGCTCGGGCAATCAGCCCCAGCATTTT. Amino acid sequence: CASSLPGQGGSGNQPQHF.

The chain uses TRBV18 and TRBJ2-7; a weak D match, TRBD1 (7 bases). The CDR3 consists of 14 residues. V lost 0 bases to trimming and J lost 5 bases, with 11 bases between them. Germline lookup yields CDR1 KGHSH and CDR2 LQKENI. CDR3 in DNA: TGTGCCAGCTCACCACCGGCAGGGGGGAACGAGCAGTACTTC. The encoded protein is CASSPPAGGNEQYF.

Only a few counts were recorded for this clone. The V call is TRBV4-1, the J call TRBJ1-1; D is ambiguous. The CDR3 is 14 residues long. The V and J ends lost 0 bases and 0 bases respectively, with 5 bases between them. Germline V lookup: CDR1 MGHRA, CDR2 YSYEKL. CDR3 amino acids: CASSQERMNTEAFF. The DNA of the CDR3 is TGCGCCAGCAGCCAAGAGAGGATGAACACTGAAGCTTTCTTT.

This chain joins TRBV7-2 and TRBJ2-3; 7 bases match TRBD2. From germline, CDR1 is SGHTA and CDR2 FQGNSA. The CDR3 length is 16 residues. Unmatched junction bases numbered 10, after V lost 6 bases and J lost 1 base. The CDR3 protein is CASRKASTSGTDTQYF. CDR3 nucleotide sequence: TGTGCCAGCAGAAAAGCATCAACTAGCGGCACAGATACGCAGTATTTT.

The genes are TRBV9 and TRBJ2-1, with TRBD2 matching 8 bases. CDR3 length equals 16 residues. Germline-derived CDR1 and CDR2 are SGDLS and YYNGEE. The V segment lost 4 bases and the J segment 4 bases; nucleotides outside the gene matches: 10. CDR3 sequence reads: CASSPRPAGAYNEQFF. The CDR3 nucleotides are TGTGCCAGCAGCCCCCGCCCAGCGGGAGCATACAATGAGCAGTTCTTC.

This clone was seen only a few times. The rearrangement links TRBV10-1 to TRBJ2-7, with D perhaps assigned TRBD1 or TRBD2 (5 bases each). The V end was cut by 8 bases, the J end by 2 bases, with 10 bases between. CDR1 is WNHNN and CDR2 is SYGVQD in the germline V gene (reference sequence). The CDR3 contains 12 residues. In DNA, the CDR3 is TGCGCCAGCTCGGGACGGACCTACGAGCAGTACTTC. Encoded protein: CASSGRTYEQYF.

The V call is TRBV5-8, the J call TRBJ1-1, with 8 bases that match TRBD1. The length of the CDR3 is 15 residues. V trimming: 4 bases; J trimming: 1 base; junction bases outside the gene matches: 6. Germline-derived CDR1 and CDR2 are SGHTS and YDEGEE. CDR3 sequence: CASSLRQGWNTEAFF. In DNA form, the CDR3 reads TGTGCCAGCAGCCTAAGACAGGGGTGGAACACTGAAGCTTTCTTT.

J is TRBJ1-2 and V is TRBV5-4, with D unclear. V was pared by 4 bases and J by 6 bases, with 16 bases between. There are 14 residues in the CDR3. CDR1 is SGHNT and CDR2 is YYREEE in the germline V gene (reference sequence). CDR3 in DNA: TGTGCCAGCAGCGTCGCAGGAGTGGGCGATGGCTACACCTTC. This translates into CASSVAGVGDGYTF.

A few counts support this clone. The chain carries TRBV19 and TRBJ1-5; D call uncertain. Per the germline V gene, CDR1 is LNHDA and CDR2 is SQIVND (reference sequence). V lost 7 bases and J 0 bases, leaving 13 bases between the germline ends. This CDR3 region has 15 residues. CDR3: CASTAGRSSNQPQHF. The CDR3 DNA follows: TGTGCCAGTACCGCCGGGAGAAGTAGCAATCAGCCCCAGCATTTT. Filled out from reference TRBV19 and TRBJ1-5, the complete variable domain reads DGGITQSPKYLFRKEGQNVTLSCEQNLNHDAMYWYRQDPGQGLRLIYYSQIVNDFQKGDIAEGYSVSREKKESFPLTVTSAQKNPTAFYLCASTAGRSSNQPQHFGDGTRLSIL.